This TCR beta chain was sequenced for a study of blood T cell repertoires in COVID-19 (dated by TCRdb to 2020 to 2022). General notes on the study: Samples from collaborators originated in the United States, Italy and Spain and spanned both the acute and convalescent phases of COVID-19. A de-identified subject ID, COVID-19 status, age in years and sex were almost always included in the sample metadata. Where HLA class I and class II types were available, the types were taken from metadata supplied by the sample provider, not from assay-based typing. The repertoires were made available in a free public database intended to serve as a resource for research on the immune response to SARS-CoV-2. The samples were drawn from two sources: the first 160 participants of the ongoing ImmuneRACE study, and 1,000 to 1,500 subjects contributed by 6 global collaborators. Subjects who had been exposed to COVID-19, were actively infected with it, or had recovered from it provided the deeply sampled blood TCRbeta repertoires that made up the dataset. The material from the prospective study consisted of cDNA or gDNA derived from T cells, B-cell-depleted T cells, or PBMCs. Overall study results and their limits: The amount of clinical and demographic metadata varied by source and participant and was provided uncurated.

About this clone itself: The specificity of this receptor is unknown. Per-base qualities were not stored, and no clone one base away is much larger.

The germline V gene sets CDR1 to KGHSH and CDR2 to LQKENI. Trimming takes 3 bases from V and 4 bases from J, and the germline ends sit 5 bases apart. The CDR3 goes from the cysteine to the phenylalanine over 12 residues. The retained sequence is limited to the CDR3, 36 bases, with the frame set at the first base. TCRbeta CDR3 regions were amplified from genomic DNA by means of the immunoSEQ Assay, a bias-controlled multiplex PCR. On the study's bioinformatics: The number of nucleated cells in each sample was estimated from the amplification of reference gene primers within the assay. To quantify the absolute abundance of each unique TCRbeta CDR3 rearrangement, sequence reads were collapsed and filtered. For each sample, productive Simpson clonality was calculated as the square root of Simpson's diversity index over productive rearrangements. Sourced from immuneACCESS, this table was stored by TCRdb with only in-frame sequences that have V and J called. A share of the clones is absent; for the studies checked, an unresolved V gene accounts for under half, and the remainder has no known explanation. The DNA was the basis for D and trimming; V, J and clone size are from that table. Within this sample are about 38,000 clones, with more than 75% of them counted one time only. Around 24% of the sample comes from the top ten.

The collaborating institutions used their own protocols to collect whole blood in K2EDTA tubes. Collaborator samples were shipped for TCRbeta analysis as frozen whole blood, isolated PBMCs, or DNA extracted from either sample type. This chain joins TRBV18 to TRBJ2-3, with the D gene call left open. Sample: peripheral blood. This TCR came from a man aged 50-59 years with active or convalescent COVID-19. This receptor has the CDR3 CASSPSADTQYF. The DNA reads as follows: TGTGCCAGCTCACCGTCTGCAGATACGCAGTATTTT.